These 25 T cell receptor beta chains share one sample of origin, sequenced in a study of blood T cell repertoires in COVID-19 (TCRdb year 2020). The library was built by means of the immunoSEQ multiplex PCR assay. TCRdb's version of the immuneACCESS table is confined to in-frame rearrangements and falls short of the full clone set. An unresolved V gene accounts for under half of the shortfall where checked; the remainder is of unknown origin. In all, the sample holds approximately 480,000 clones, and around 90% of those were seen once. 0.7% of the sample lies in the top ten. The sequenced sample consisted of PBMCs or T cells enriched from blood (not recorded which). These receptors were collected from a woman under 30 who had recovered from COVID-19.

The J gene is TRBJ1-3, the V gene TRBV3-1 (or the pseudogene TRBV3-2); maybe TRBD1 (6 bases). V lost 4 bases, J lost 0 bases, and 10 bases lay in between. The germline V gene encodes CDR1 LGHDT and CDR2 YNNKEL (reference sequence). This CDR3 has 15 residues. The CDR3: CASSPDSTSGNTIYF. CDR3 in DNA: TGTGCCAGCAGCCCGGACAGTACCTCTGGAAACACCATATATTTT.

This clone was observed a single time. The chain has TRBV5-1 and TRBJ1-1, with a tentative D call TRBD1 (5 bases). CDR3 size: 18 residues. Germline V gene data show CDR1 as SGHRS and CDR2 as YFSETQ. Trimming took off 1 base at V and 3 bases at J, with 22 bases between the two ends. The CDR3 nucleotides read TGCGCCAGCAGCTTGTTTGGTGGGGCAGCAACAGAGGACACTGAAGCTTTCTTT. Its translation: CASSLFGGAATEDTEAFF.

The rearrangement links TRBV19 to TRBJ1-4; D perhaps matches TRBD1 (5 bases). Between the trimmed V and J ends, which lost 1 base and 13 bases, there was a span of 10 bases. The CDR3 runs 12 residues. Germline loops: CDR1 LNHDA, CDR2 SQIVND (reference sequence). Here the CDR3 DNA reads TGTGCCAGTAGTATAGCGGGGGGTCGACTGTTTTTT. Translating it yields CASSIAGGRLFF. Filled out from reference TRBV19 and TRBJ1-4, the complete variable domain reads DGGITQSPKYLFRKEGQNVTLSCEQNLNHDAMYWYRQDPGQGLRLIYYSQIVNDFQKGDIAEGYSVSREKKESFPLTVTSAQKNPTAFYLCASSIAGGRLFFGSGTQLSVL.

For the CDR3, the DNA is TGTGCCAGCAGCCGGGACAGCCAGAACACTGAAGCTTTCTTT. Translating it yields CASSRDSQNTEAFF. The chain couples TRBV3-1 (or the pseudogene TRBV3-2) to TRBJ1-1; 7 nucleotides align to TRBD1. The V gene end was trimmed by 4 bases and the J gene end by 1 base; junction bases not matched to a gene: 3. Germline assignment: CDR1 LGHDT and CDR2 YNNKEL (reference sequence). The CDR3 loop spans 14 amino acids.

The chain uses TRBV4-1 and TRBJ1-1, with 8 bases that match TRBD1. Germline assignment: CDR1 MGHRA and CDR2 YSYEKL. J lost 10 bases, V lost 0 bases, and 10 bases had no gene match. The CDR3 extends over 15 amino acids. CDR3 loop: CASSQDGTGGPGAFF. The CDR3 coding sequence is TGCGCCAGCAGCCAAGATGGGACAGGTGGTCCAGGAGCTTTCTTT.

The rearrangement links TRBV3-1 (or the pseudogene TRBV3-2) to TRBJ1-6; D is ambiguous. Germline V gene data show CDR1 as LGHDT and CDR2 as YNNKEL (reference sequence). The CDR3 has 13 residues. V was shortened by 4 bases and J by 6 bases, with 7 bases between the two germline ends. The DNA for the CDR3 is TGTGCCAGCAGCCTAAGGAGTAATTCACCCCTCCACTTT. Translation gives CASSLRSNSPLHF.

This CDR3 reads CASARSGGEGDTQYF. The CDR3 DNA follows: TGTGCCAGCGCTAGAAGCGGGGGGGAGGGCGATACGCAGTATTTT. The rearrangement links TRBV6-5 to TRBJ2-3; the match to TRBD2 covers 10 bases. The CDR3 extends over 15 amino acids. V gave up 8 bases and J gave up 6 bases; unmatched junction bases: 11. In germline, CDR1 is MNHEY, CDR2 SVGAGI.

The chain uses TRBV19 and TRBJ1-1; D may be TRBD1 (6 bases). CDR1 and CDR2 (germline): LNHDA, SQIVND (reference sequence). This CDR3 is 14 amino acids long. Between the trimmed V and J ends, which lost 3 bases and 4 bases, there was a span of 12 bases. The CDR3 loop reads CASSIYREGTEAFF. In nucleotides, the CDR3 is TGTGCCAGTAGTATCTACAGGGAGGGCACTGAAGCTTTCTTT.

The V and J genes are TRBV11-2 and TRBJ1-4; 8 bases are shared with TRBD1. Germline V gene sequence: CDR1 SGHAT, CDR2 FQNNGV. With 8 bases clipped from V and 7 bases from J, the junction kept 3 bases outside the gene matches. The CDR3 runs 12 residues. The CDR3 is CASGQGGEKLFF. The CDR3 DNA reads TGTGCCAGCGGACAGGGAGGTGAAAAACTGTTTTTT.

This clone is a singleton in its sample. This chain uses TRBV12-3 or TRBV12-4 with TRBJ1-5, with 7 bases identical to TRBD1. Germline trimming cut 6 bases from V and 7 bases from J; bases unmatched to any gene: 6. The CDR3 sequence is 13 residues long. The CDR3 DNA reads as TGTGCCAGCAGCCAAGACAGGGTCCAGCCCCAGCATTTT. Translating it yields CASSQDRVQPQHF.

This clone was seen more than once but under ten times. The chain links TRBV28 to TRBJ1-2, with 10 bases that match TRBD1. The length of the CDR3 is 17 residues. V was clipped by 4 bases and J by 8 bases; unmatched bases: 16. Germline V gives CDR1 MDHEN, CDR2 SYDVKM. CDR3 in DNA: TGTGCCAGCAGTTCACCCGGGACAGGGGAGCCCAAAGAGGGCTACACCTTC. Translation: CASSSPGTGEPKEGYTF.

The rearrangement joins TRBV7-3 to TRBJ2-3, with 7 bases fitting TRBD1. The germline CDR1 and CDR2 sequences are SGHTA and FQGTGA. J was trimmed by 3 bases and V by 4 bases; bases with no gene match: 7. The CDR3 length is 15 residues. CDR3 DNA sequence: TGTGCCAGCAGCTCCCGACAGGGTAAAACAGATACGCAGTATTTT. Translation gives CASSSRQGKTDTQYF.

The chain uses TRBV6-5 and TRBJ1-2, with D hard to call. The CDR3 is made up of 15 amino acids. Germline CDR1 and CDR2: MNHEY and SVGAGI. Trimming took off 4 bases at V and 4 bases at J, with 16 bases between the two ends. CDR3 residues: CASSSPLLTGYGYTF. CDR3 sequence (DNA): TGTGCCAGCAGTTCTCCACTTCTTACGGGCTATGGCTACACCTTC.

This chain uses TRBV25-1 with TRBJ1-4, with 12 bases fitting TRBD1. V shed 2 bases and J 8 bases; nucleotides not matched to a gene: 6. This CDR3 has 16 amino acids. The V gene's germline CDR1 is MGHDK and CDR2 SYGVNS. This chain's CDR3 is CASSEGTGGEQEKLFF. CDR3 DNA: TGTGCCAGCAGTGAAGGGACAGGGGGCGAACAGGAAAAACTGTTTTTT. Full variable domain (remainder filled in from reference TRBV25-1 and TRBJ1-4): EADIYQTPRYLVIGTGKKITLECSQTMGHDKMYWYQQDPGMELHLIHYSYGVNSTEKGDLSSESTVSRIRTEHFPLTLESARPSHTSQYLCASSEGTGGEQEKLFFGSGTQLSVL.

The V gene is TRBV19, the J gene TRBJ1-5; D perhaps matches TRBD1 (6 bases). Germline values: CDR1 LNHDA, CDR2 SQIVND (reference sequence). CDR3 length equals 13 residues. Trimming removed 4 bases from V and 3 bases from J, with 7 bases in between. The CDR3 sequence: CASSRGHNQPQHF. CDR3 nucleotides: TGTGCCAGTAGTAGGGGGCACAATCAGCCCCAGCATTTT.

The CDR3 here is CASGLISAGADTQYF. As DNA, the CDR3 is TGTGCTAGTGGTTTGATCTCGGCGGGGGCAGATACGCAGTATTTT. V gene TRBV12-5 combines with J gene TRBJ2-3; 7 nucleotides line up with TRBD2. The CDR3 sequence is 15 residues long. Germline CDR1 is LGHNT and CDR2 is FRNRAP. The V segment lost 2 bases and the J segment 4 bases; nucleotides outside the gene matches: 6.

This sequence joins TRBV6-5 and TRBJ1-1; TRBD1 is a possible D gene (5 bases). This CDR3 contains 13 residues. Trimming removed 7 bases at V and 8 bases at J, with 17 bases between. Germline CDR1 reads MNHEY; CDR2 reads SVGAGI. CDR3 nucleotides: TGTGCCAGCACCCAACCAGGGTACCGAGAAGCTTTCTTT. Translating gives CASTQPGYREAFF.

The chain couples TRBV3-1 (or the pseudogene TRBV3-2) to TRBJ2-3; possible D gene TRBD2, 6 bases. This CDR3 region has 16 residues. Trimming left V 5 bases short and J 5 bases short, with 20 bases between. The V gene's germline CDR1 is LGHDT and CDR2 YNNKEL (reference sequence). The DNA for the CDR3 is TGTGCCAGCAGCTCGCAATCGGGGGACCCACGAGATACGCAGTATTTT. Translating it yields CASSSQSGDPRDTQYF.

The chain has TRBV2 and TRBJ2-3, with a possible D match to TRBD2 (5 bases). Germline values: CDR1 SNHLY, CDR2 FYNNEI. This CDR3 spans 14 amino acids. The V and J ends lost 5 bases and 2 bases respectively, with 11 bases between them. As DNA, the CDR3 is TGTGCCAGCAGTACCGGACTTTCCACAGATACGCAGTATTTT. Translating it yields CASSTGLSTDTQYF.

The chain carries TRBV9 and TRBJ2-5; 8 bases map to TRBD2. Germline V lookup: CDR1 SGDLS, CDR2 YYNGEE. CDR3 length: 13 residues. V was clipped by 4 bases and J by 4 bases; unmatched bases: 3. The CDR3 reads CASSPGGGETQYF. The CDR3 coding sequence is TGTGCCAGCAGCCCCGGGGGGGGAGAGACCCAGTACTTC.

The V and J genes are TRBV29-1 and TRBJ1-2; 10 nucleotides line up with TRBD1. The V and J ends lost 2 bases and 4 bases, in that order; junction bases with no gene match: 16. Germline V gene sequence: CDR1 SQVTM, CDR2 ANQGSEA. The CDR3 is made up of 18 amino acids. This CDR3 is CSVETTGQGYEGGYGYTF. For the CDR3, the DNA is TGCAGCGTTGAAACCACGGGACAGGGGTACGAGGGGGGCTATGGCTACACCTTC.

The chain combines TRBV6-5 with TRBJ1-4; D not resolved. This CDR3 region has 13 residues. Germline CDR1 and CDR2: MNHEY and SVGAGI. V lost 6 bases to trimming and J lost 9 bases, with 14 bases between them. DNA of the CDR3: TGTGCCAGCAGCGACCCGGCGGGAAAAAAACTGTTTTTT. Residues: CASSDPAGKKLFF.

The CDR3 loop is CASSLGRSDAVKAFF. In DNA form, the CDR3 reads TGTGCCAGTAGTTTGGGCAGATCGGATGCTGTGAAAGCTTTCTTT. V gene TRBV19 combines with J gene TRBJ1-1; the D is unclear. This CDR3 comprises 15 residues. CDR1 is LNHDA, CDR2 SQIVND, per germline (reference sequence). V was trimmed by 5 bases and J by 9 bases, leaving 22 bases between them.

The chain is built from TRBV5-1 and TRBJ1-1; 8 bases agree with TRBD1. Germline values: CDR1 SGHRS, CDR2 YFSETQ. Germline trimming cut 7 bases from V and 4 bases from J; bases unmatched to any gene: 9. The CDR3 contains 14 residues. CDR3: CASVQGAGGTEAFF. The CDR3 coding sequence is TGCGCCAGCGTCCAGGGGGCTGGTGGCACTGAAGCTTTCTTT.

This clone appeared a few times. The rearrangement links TRBV15 to TRBJ2-1, with TRBD2 matching 8 bases. The germline V gene encodes CDR1 LNHNV and CDR2 YYDKDF (reference sequence). After removal of 2 bases from V and 3 bases from J, the junction contained 3 bases not matched to a gene. The length of the CDR3 is 15 residues. The CDR3 bases are TGTGCCACCAGCAGAACTAGCGGAGACTACAATGAGCAGTTCTTC. Protein sequence: CATSRTSGDYNEQFF.